These T cell receptor beta chains were read from a single sample in a study of shared clonotypes between healthy human individuals. Sequenced by immunoSEQ multiplex PCR; TCRdb stores in-frame clones only, minus some. The sample lists around 990,000 clones; roughly 77% were seen once. Sequencing used memory CD4+ T cells from PBMCs. The receptors stem from a man aged 18 to 30 in good health. Some clones in this sample may be carry-over from other donors' samples. Each CDR3 is given with its conserved first and last residue.

v_call	j_call	cdr3_aa
TRBV19	TRBJ1-5	CASSIAGGPQHF
TRBV28	TRBJ1-2	CASSYLTGGGGYTF
TRBV5-1	TRBJ2-7	CASSSHLAGVNEQYF
TRBV5-5	TRBJ2-7	CASSSRHDTPYEQYF
TRBV9	TRBJ2-2	CASSVSAGGVGGELFF
TRBV27	TRBJ1-2	CASRASQGARGYTF
TRBV4-1	TRBJ2-7	CASSQEPGPSYEQYF
TRBV30	TRBJ2-2	CAWTRDRSTSGRADVTGELFF
TRBV2	TRBJ2-2	CASSWDARAGELFF
TRBV6-1	TRBJ1-5	CASSGQGSNQPQHF
TRBV6-6	TRBJ2-5	CASLRDSLETQYF
TRBV7-6	TRBJ2-7	CASSGTLAGGPYEQYF
TRBV5-1	TRBJ2-5	CASSLATPPETQYF
TRBV2	TRBJ2-3	CASSRQGADTQYF
TRBV4-3	TRBJ1-1	CASSQEGGRGTEAFF
TRBV27	TRBJ2-1	CASSLFPPYEQVSYNEQFF
TRBV11-2	TRBJ2-4	CASSQGLFGNIQYF
TRBV5-1	TRBJ2-5	CASSLGGGGGEETQYF
TRBV6-4	TRBJ2-3	CASSEGKGGDTQYF
TRBV9	TRBJ2-7	CASSVAAGRYEQYF
TRBV7-3	TRBJ2-1	CASSYTSFNEQFF
TRBV7-3	TRBJ2-3	CASSLWEGDTQYF
TRBV6-1	TRBJ2-1	CASGLDGSSYNEQFF
TRBV28	TRBJ2-1	CASSSGGQNPNEQFF
TRBV11-2	TRBJ2-7	CASSPLFGRTEQYF
TRBV7-9	TRBJ2-7	CASSLGSGSTYEQYF
TRBV5-4	TRBJ2-7	CASSTGTSGRFEQYF
TRBV30	TRBJ1-1	CAWRLRQGRTEAFF
TRBV28	TRBJ2-7	CASRGRLAGDEQYF
TRBV19	TRBJ2-3	CASSIGRGTDTQYF
TRBV11-2	TRBJ1-1	CASSFLQGASEAFF
TRBV15	TRBJ2-5	CATSRDRAVETQYF
TRBV2	TRBJ1-5	CAGRGESGQPQHF
TRBV6-4	TRBJ2-2	CASSEGVGPNTGELFF
TRBV11-3	TRBJ2-7	CASSPGTSEAYEQYF
TRBV7-9	TRBJ1-2	CASSFSGQVPLGYTF
TRBV5-1	TRBJ2-3	CASSRTGGADTQYF
TRBV28	TRBJ1-2	CASSSYEGTGVLYGYTF
TRBV5-4	TRBJ1-5	CASSRDLGEEPQHF
TRBV11-3	TRBJ2-1	CASSLVDAGGQQFF
TRBV2	TRBJ2-7	CASSAWASGRYEQYF
TRBV2	TRBJ2-2	CASRPRVAAGGNTGELFF
TRBV12-5	TRBJ2-1	CASGLVVAGSQVNEQFF
TRBV27	TRBJ1-5	CASSPRTGLISPQHF
TRBV27	TRBJ1-3	CASSQRGGSGNTIYF
TRBV19	TRBJ1-5	CASSLGRGRSNQPQHF
TRBV9	TRBJ2-7	CASSVGIQGLYEQYF
TRBV11-3	TRBJ2-1	CASSPRSSYRSYNEQFF